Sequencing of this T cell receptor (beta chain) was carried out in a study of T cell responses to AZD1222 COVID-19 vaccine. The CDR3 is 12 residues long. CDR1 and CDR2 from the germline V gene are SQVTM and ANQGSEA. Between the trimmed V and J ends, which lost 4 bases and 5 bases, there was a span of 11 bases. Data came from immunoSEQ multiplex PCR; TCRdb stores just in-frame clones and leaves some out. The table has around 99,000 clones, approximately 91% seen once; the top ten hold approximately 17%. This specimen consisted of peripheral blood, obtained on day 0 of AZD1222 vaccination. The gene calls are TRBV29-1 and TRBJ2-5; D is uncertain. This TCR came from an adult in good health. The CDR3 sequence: CSVAGSGETQYF. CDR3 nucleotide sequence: TGCAGCGTTGCCGGGTCCGGCGAGACCCAGTACTTC.